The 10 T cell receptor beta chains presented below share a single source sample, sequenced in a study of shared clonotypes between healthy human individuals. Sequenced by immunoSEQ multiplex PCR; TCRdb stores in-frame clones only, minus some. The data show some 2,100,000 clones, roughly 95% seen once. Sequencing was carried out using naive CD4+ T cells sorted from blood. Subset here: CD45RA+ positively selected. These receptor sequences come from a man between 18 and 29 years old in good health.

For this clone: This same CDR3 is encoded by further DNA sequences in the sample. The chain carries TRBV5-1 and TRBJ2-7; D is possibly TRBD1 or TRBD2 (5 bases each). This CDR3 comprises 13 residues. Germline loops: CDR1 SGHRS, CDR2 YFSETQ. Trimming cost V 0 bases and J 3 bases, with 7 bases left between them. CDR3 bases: TGCGCCAGCAGCTTGGGGGGGAACTACGAGCAGTACTTC. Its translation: CASSLGGNYEQYF.

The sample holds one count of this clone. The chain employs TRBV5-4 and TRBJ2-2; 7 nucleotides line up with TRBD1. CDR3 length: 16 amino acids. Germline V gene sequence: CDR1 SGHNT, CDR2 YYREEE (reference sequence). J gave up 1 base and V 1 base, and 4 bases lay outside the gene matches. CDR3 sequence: CASSLKGAWNTGELFF. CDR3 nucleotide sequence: TGTGCCAGCAGCTTGAAGGGGGCCTGGAACACCGGGGAGCTGTTTTTT. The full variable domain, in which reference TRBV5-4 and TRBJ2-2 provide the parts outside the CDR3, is ETGVTQSPTHLIKTRGQQVTLRCSSQSGHNTVSWYQQALGQGPQFIFQYYREEENGRGNFPPRFSGLQFPNYSSELNVNALELDDSALYLCASSLKGAWNTGELFFGEGSRLTVL.

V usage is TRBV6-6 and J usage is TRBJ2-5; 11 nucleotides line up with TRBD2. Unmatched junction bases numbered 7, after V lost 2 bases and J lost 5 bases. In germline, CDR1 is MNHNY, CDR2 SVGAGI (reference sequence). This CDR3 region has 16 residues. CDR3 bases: TGTGCCAGCAGTTACCGCTTATTAGCGGGGGGGGAGACCCAGTACTTC. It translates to CASSYRLLAGGETQYF.

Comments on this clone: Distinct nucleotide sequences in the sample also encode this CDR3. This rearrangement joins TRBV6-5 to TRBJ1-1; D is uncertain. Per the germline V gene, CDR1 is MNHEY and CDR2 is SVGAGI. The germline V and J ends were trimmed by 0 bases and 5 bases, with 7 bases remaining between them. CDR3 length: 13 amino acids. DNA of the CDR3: TGTGCCAGCAGTTACTCGAGGTCAACTGAAGCTTTCTTT. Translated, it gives CASSYSRSTEAFF.

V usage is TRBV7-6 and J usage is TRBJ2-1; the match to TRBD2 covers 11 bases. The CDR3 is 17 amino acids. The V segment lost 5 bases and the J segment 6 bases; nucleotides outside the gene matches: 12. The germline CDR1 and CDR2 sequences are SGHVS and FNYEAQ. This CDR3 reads CASSPYSRLAGSNEQFF. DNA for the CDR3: TGTGCCAGCAGCCCATACAGTCGACTAGCGGGATCCAATGAGCAGTTCTTC.

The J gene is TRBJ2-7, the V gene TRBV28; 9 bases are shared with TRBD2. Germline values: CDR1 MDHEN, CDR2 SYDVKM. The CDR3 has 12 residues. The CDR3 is CVSRGGSYEQYF. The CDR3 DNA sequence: TGTGTTTCGCGGGGGGGCTCCTACGAGCAGTACTTC.

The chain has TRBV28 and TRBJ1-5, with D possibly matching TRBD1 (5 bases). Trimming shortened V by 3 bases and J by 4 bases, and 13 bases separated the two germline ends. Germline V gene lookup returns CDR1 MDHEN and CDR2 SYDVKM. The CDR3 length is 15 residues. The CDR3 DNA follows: TGTGCCAGCAGTTTTCCCAGGGTATCAAATCAGCCCCAGCATTTT. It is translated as CASSFPRVSNQPQHF.

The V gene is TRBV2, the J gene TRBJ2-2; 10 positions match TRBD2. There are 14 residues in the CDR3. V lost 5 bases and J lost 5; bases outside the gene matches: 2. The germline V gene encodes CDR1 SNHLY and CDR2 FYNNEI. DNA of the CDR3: TGTGCCAGCAGTAAGACTAGCGGGACCGGGGAGCTGTTTTTT. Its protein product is CASSKTSGTGELFF.

The CDR3 nucleotides read TGTGCCAGCAGTCTCCGGGGCACTGAAGCTTTCTTT. Protein product: CASSLRGTEAFF. The gene calls are TRBV6-6 and TRBJ1-1, with D hard to call. Germline loops: CDR1 MNHNY, CDR2 SVGAGI (reference sequence). Trimming removed 5 bases at V and 4 bases at J, with 8 bases between. The CDR3 covers 12 residues.

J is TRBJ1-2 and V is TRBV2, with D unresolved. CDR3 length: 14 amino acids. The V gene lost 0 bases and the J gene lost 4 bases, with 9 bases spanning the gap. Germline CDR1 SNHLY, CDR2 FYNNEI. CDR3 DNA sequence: TGTGCCAGCAGTGAAGCCGGGATCGGCTATGGCTACACCTTC. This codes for CASSEAGIGYGYTF.